The rows below give T cell receptor beta chains drawn from one sample of a study of CD8+CD57+ T cells in acquired aplastic anemia. TCRdb re-called the reads with MiXCR, one entry per CDR3 protein. This sample has roughly 180,000 distinct CDR3 sequences, with just over 45% found just once. Sequences were obtained from sorted CD4+, CD8+, or CD8+CD57+ T cells (not recorded which) from PBMCs. These receptors all come from a human donor in good health. Both conserved end residues are part of each CDR3. Each record gives: V gene, clone size, CDR3 protein. A clone size is listed for some rows: how often the clone was seen (once, few, many), or a class if it is expanded.

>TRBV19|.
CASSVKLAGGIHQETQYF
>TRBV15|many
CATSRAGDRRNEKLFF
>TRBV9|.
CASSVGTSSRETQYF
>TRBV11-1|.
CASSSDRDRLVYGYTF
>TRBV2|few
CASNLGIDQPQHF
>TRBV24-1|.
CATRETGGDYNEQFF
>TRBV4-1|.
CASSQEPQRYQETQYF
>TRBV6-2/TRBV6-3|.
CASSYVNRATDTQYF
>TRBV19|.
CASTQGQGYTF
>TRBV20-1|many
CSARDPYGDTGELFF
>TRBV5-4|.
CASSLGGRSYEQYF
>TRBV6-1|.
CAIHIGGSPLHF
>TRBV6-1|few
CASSDQTSGEPSYEQYF
>TRBV15|.
CAAESLASHEQYF
>TRBV20-1|.
CSASEDEVNQPQHF
>TRBV4-1|few
CASSQELAGGEQFF
>TRBV24-1|.
CATSETDQETQYF
>TRBV19|.
CASSPSRAGELFF
>TRBV24-1|.
CATSDPAGTSGRIQYF
>TRBV24-1|.
CATSDSRTGRQTQYF
>TRBV30|.
CAWRITGRNTDTQYF
>TRBV6-1|.
CASRPLGQGSYEQYF